This T cell receptor (beta chain) stems from a study of blood T cell repertoires in COVID-19 (dated by TCRdb to about 2020). As for the study more broadly: The collaborator samples originated in the United States, Italy and Spain and spanned the acute and convalescent phases of COVID-19. The material from the prospective study consisted of cDNA or gDNA derived from T cells, B-cell-depleted T cells, or PBMCs. Subjects who had been exposed to COVID-19, were actively infected with it, or had recovered from it provided the deeply sampled blood TCRbeta repertoires that made up the dataset. A freely available public database, intended as a resource for researchers studying the immune response to SARS-CoV-2, is where the repertoires were released. Samples were obtained from the ongoing ImmuneRACE study (first 160 participants) and from some 1,300 subjects provided by 6 global collaborators. A de-identified subject ID, COVID-19 status, age in years and sex were almost always included in the sample metadata. Where available, HLA class I and class II types were obtained from metadata supplied by the sample provider rather than from assay-based typing. What the research found in general, with its limitations: How much clinical and demographic metadata was included differed by source and by participant, and the metadata was provided uncurated.

One collaborating source in Seattle enrolled patients during active infection and followed them longitudinally through the course of disease. The collaborating institutions used their own protocols to collect whole blood in K2EDTA tubes. For TCRbeta analysis, collaborators shipped samples as frozen whole blood, isolated PBMCs, or DNA extracted from either of those sample types. TCRbeta CDR3 regions were amplified from genomic DNA by means of the immunoSEQ Assay, a bias-controlled multiplex PCR. Per the source publication's procedure: Nucleated cell counts per sample were estimated from amplification of reference gene primers within the assay. To quantify the absolute abundance of each unique TCRbeta CDR3 rearrangement, sequence reads were collapsed and filtered. Productive Simpson clonality was computed per sample as the square root of Simpson's diversity index over productive rearrangements. TCRdb provides this immuneACCESS table in a form limited to in-frame rearrangements. Some clones are lacking; in checked studies, under half of them reflect an unresolved V gene, and why the rest are absent is not known. The V and J calls and the clone size are those of that table, but D and trimming were determined from the DNA. The sample has 300,000 to 400,000 clones on record, roughly 86% of them singletons. The top ten constitute approximately 2.4% of the sample.

Only one count was recorded for this clone. No cognate antigen has been identified for it. The record has no base qualities; no much larger clone is one base away. Counted from cysteine to phenylalanine, this CDR3 has 14 amino acids. Only the CDR3 part of the read is kept: 42 bases, read in frame from the first base. V gives up 0 bases and J gives up 5 bases, and the segment between their germline ends measures 11 bases. In the germline V gene, CDR1 corresponds to SGHRS and CDR2 to YFSETQ. Specimen: peripheral blood. Recombination linked TRBV5-1 to TRBJ1-1; matching of 5 bases hints at TRBD1 as the D gene. The origin of this receptor is a woman in her fifties or sixties with COVID-19, enrolled during active disease. CDR3 reads: CASSLVGGETEAFF. The bases read TGCGCCAGCAGCTTGGTTGGGGGGGAGACTGAAGCTTTCTTT. The full variable domain, completed from the reference TRBV5-1 and TRBJ1-1 proteins outside the CDR3, reads KAGVTQTPRYLIKTRGQQVTLSCSPISGHRSVSWYQQTPGQGLQFLFEYFSETQRNKGNFPGRFSGRQFSNSRSEMNVSTLELGDSALYLCASSLVGGETEAFFGQGTRLTVV.